This T cell receptor beta chain appears in the sequencing data of a study of cytomegalovirus exposure and HLA in healthy donors. Study observations and caveats: Overall, roughly 160 TCR beta chains were annotated as cytomegalovirus-associated.

In regard to this clone: Its antigen is undetermined.

Data came from immunoSEQ multiplex PCR; TCRdb stores just in-frame clones and leaves some out. The top ten clones hold roughly 1.2% of a sample with 150,000 to 250,000 clones, roughly three quarters of them seen once. Trimming at V came to 4 bases and at J to 12 bases, leaving 14 bases not matched to a gene. Germline V CDR1 and CDR2: SGDLS, YYNGEE. CDR3 length: 17 residues. The sequenced material came from PBMCs. The sequence derives from a woman in her twenties or thirties in good health and CMV-seronegative. This rearrangement joins TRBV9 to TRBJ2-1, with 15 bases fitting TRBD2. Here the CDR3 DNA reads TGTGCCAGCAGCCTCCCGTGGGGGACTAGCGGGAGGTGTGGGCAGTTCTTC. This translates into CASSLPWGTSGRCGQFF.